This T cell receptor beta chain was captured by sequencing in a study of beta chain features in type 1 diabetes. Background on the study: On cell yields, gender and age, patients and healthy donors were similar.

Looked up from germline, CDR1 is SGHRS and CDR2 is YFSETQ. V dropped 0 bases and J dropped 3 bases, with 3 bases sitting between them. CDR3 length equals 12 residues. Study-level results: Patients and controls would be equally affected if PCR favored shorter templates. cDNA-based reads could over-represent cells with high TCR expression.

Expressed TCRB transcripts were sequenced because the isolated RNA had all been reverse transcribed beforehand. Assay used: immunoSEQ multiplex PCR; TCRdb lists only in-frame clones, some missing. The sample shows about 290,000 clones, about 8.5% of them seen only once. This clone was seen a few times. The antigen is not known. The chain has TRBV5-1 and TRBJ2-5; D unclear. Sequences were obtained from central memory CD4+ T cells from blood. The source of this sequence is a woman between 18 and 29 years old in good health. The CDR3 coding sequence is TGCGCCAGCAGCTTGGCCGAAGAGACCCAGTACTTC. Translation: CASSLAEETQYF. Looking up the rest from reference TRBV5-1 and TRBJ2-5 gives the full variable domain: KAGVTQTPRYLIKTRGQQVTLSCSPISGHRSVSWYQQTPGQGLQFLFEYFSETQRNKGNFPGRFSGRQFSNSRSEMNVSTLELGDSALYLCASSLAEETQYFGPGTRLLVL.